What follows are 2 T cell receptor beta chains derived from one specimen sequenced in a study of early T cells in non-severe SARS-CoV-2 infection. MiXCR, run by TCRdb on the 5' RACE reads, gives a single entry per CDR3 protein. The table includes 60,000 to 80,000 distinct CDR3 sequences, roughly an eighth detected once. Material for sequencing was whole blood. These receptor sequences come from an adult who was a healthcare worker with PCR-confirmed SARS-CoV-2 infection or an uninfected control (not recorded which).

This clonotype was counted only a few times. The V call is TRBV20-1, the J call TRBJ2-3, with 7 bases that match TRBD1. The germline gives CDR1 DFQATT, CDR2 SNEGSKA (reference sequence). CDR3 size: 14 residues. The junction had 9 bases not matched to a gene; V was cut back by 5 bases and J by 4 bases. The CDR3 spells CSAGDSRSPDTQYF. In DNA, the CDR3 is TGCAGTGCTGGGGACAGTCGATCTCCAGATACGCAGTATTTT.

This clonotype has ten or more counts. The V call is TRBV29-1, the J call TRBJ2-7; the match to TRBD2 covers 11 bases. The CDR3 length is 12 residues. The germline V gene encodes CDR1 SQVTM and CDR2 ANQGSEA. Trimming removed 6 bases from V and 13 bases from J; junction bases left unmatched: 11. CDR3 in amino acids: CSVEATSGISYF. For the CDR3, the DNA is TGCAGCGTCGAGGCGACTAGCGGGATCTCCTACTTC.